One sample yielded the 4 T cell receptor beta chains listed below, sequenced in a study of T-cell memory formation after mild COVID-19. TCRdb fed the 5' RACE reads into MiXCR, producing one record per CDR3 protein. The sample lists around 340,000 distinct CDR3 sequences, roughly 13% seen once, with about 22% in the top ten. Specimen: PBMCs or a T cell subset sorted from them (not recorded which). The receptors here all came from a man aged 18 to 29 who had mild COVID-19 (a few samples of this study predate the infection). Cell type and time point are not known.

The chain employs TRBV4-3 and TRBJ1-1, with D possibly matching TRBD1 (6 bases). This CDR3 has 15 amino acids. The V and J ends lost 0 bases and 10 bases respectively, with 18 bases between them. Germline lookup yields CDR1 LGHNA and CDR2 YSLEER. The CDR3 coding sequence is TGCGCCAGCAGCCAAGATATCGCCCGGGGGCGCGCAGCTTTCTTT. Protein sequence: CASSQDIARGRAAFF.

The chain couples TRBV18 to TRBJ2-5, with TRBD1 matching over 7 bases. The germline gives CDR1 KGHSH, CDR2 LQKENI. Losses at the gene ends were 0 bases for V and 5 bases for J; bases not matched to a gene: 6. CDR3 length equals 15 residues. This CDR3 reads CASSPPLGQVETQYF. The CDR3 DNA is TGTGCCAGCTCACCACCGCTCGGACAGGTGGAGACCCAGTACTTC.

Ten or more counts support this clonotype. The chain carries TRBV6-6 and TRBJ2-7; D might be TRBD2 (6 bases). CDR1 is MNHNY, CDR2 SVGAGI, per germline (reference sequence). The CDR3 length is 14 residues. Trimming took off 0 bases at V and 7 bases at J, with 13 bases between the two ends. CDR3 residues: CASSYSSGLLEQYV. The CDR3 bases are TGTGCCAGCAGTTACTCCTCGGGACTTTTGGAGCAGTACGTC.

This clonotype was picked up many times. This chain's CDR3 is CASSPLPGGTDEQYF. Here the CDR3 DNA reads TGTGCCAGCAGCCCTTTACCCGGCGGGACCGACGAGCAGTACTTC. The genes are TRBV7-2 and TRBJ2-7, with D perhaps TRBD2 (6 bases). The CDR3 is made up of 15 amino acids. Trimming left V 5 bases short and J 5 bases short, with 19 bases between. Germline V lookup: CDR1 SGHTA, CDR2 FQGNSA.